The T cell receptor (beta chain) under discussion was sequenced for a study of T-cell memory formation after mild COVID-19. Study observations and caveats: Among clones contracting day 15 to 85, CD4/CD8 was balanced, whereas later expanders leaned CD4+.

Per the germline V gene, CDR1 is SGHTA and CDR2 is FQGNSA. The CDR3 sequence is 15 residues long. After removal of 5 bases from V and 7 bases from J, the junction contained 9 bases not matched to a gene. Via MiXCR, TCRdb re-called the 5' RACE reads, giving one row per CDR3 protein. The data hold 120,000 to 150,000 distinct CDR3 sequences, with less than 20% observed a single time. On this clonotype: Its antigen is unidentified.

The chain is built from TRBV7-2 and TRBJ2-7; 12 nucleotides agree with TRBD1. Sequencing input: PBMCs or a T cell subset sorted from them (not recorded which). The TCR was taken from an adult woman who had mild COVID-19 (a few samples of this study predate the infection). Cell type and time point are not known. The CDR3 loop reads CASSTRDRGRGEQYF. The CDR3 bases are TGTGCCAGCAGCACGAGGGACAGGGGGCGCGGAGAGCAGTACTTC.